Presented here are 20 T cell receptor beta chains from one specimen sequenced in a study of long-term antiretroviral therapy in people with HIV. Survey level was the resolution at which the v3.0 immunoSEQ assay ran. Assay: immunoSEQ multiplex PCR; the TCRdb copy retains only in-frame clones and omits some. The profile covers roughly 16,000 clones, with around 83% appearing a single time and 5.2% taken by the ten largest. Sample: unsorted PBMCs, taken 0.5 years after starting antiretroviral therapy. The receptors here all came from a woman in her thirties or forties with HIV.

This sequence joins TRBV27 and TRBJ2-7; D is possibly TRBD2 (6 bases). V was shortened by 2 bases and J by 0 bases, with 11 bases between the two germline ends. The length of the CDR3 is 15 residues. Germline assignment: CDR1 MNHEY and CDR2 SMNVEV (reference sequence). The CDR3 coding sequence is TGTGCCAGCAGTTTAGGGAGCGGGTCCTCCTACGAGCAGTACTTC. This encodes CASSLGSGSSYEQYF.

The CDR3, as DNA: TGCAGCGTTGTGTGGGTGGAACACTACACCGGGGAGCTGTTTTTT. It specifies CSVVWVEHYTGELFF. The chain recombines TRBV29-1 with TRBJ2-2; D not certain. V lost 4 bases to trimming and J lost 3 bases, with 15 bases between them. Germline V CDR1 and CDR2: SQVTM, ANQGSEA. The CDR3 is 15 residues long.

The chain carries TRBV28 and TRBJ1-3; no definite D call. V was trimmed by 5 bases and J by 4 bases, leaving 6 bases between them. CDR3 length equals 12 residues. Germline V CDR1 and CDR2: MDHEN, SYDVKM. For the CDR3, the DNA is TGTGCCAGCAGTGAGGGAGGAAACACCATATATTTT. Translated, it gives CASSEGGNTIYF.

CDR3 sequence reads: CASREGEETQYF. CDR3 nucleotides: TGTGCCAGCAGGGAGGGGGAAGAGACCCAGTACTTC. This chain links TRBV10-3 with TRBJ2-5, with TRBD2 as a possible D gene (7 bases). Germline loops: CDR1 ENHRY, CDR2 SYGVKD. The CDR3 length is 12 residues. Trimming removed 10 bases at V and 3 bases at J, with 12 bases between.

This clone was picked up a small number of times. CDR3 sequence: CASSQDWASGEQYF. Written as DNA, the CDR3 is TGTGCCAGCAGCCAAGATTGGGCTAGCGGTGAGCAGTACTTC. This chain uses TRBV14 with TRBJ2-7; 7 bases are a match to TRBD2. Trimming cost V 0 bases and J 7 bases; bases outside gene matches: 6. The length of the CDR3 is 14 residues. Germline V gives CDR1 SGHDN, CDR2 FVKESK.

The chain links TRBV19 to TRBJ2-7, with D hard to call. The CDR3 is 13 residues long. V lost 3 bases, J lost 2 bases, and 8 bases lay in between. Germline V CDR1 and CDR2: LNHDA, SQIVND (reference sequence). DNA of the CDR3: TGTGCCAGTAGTATGGGAAGCGCCTACGAGCAGTACTTC. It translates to CASSMGSAYEQYF.

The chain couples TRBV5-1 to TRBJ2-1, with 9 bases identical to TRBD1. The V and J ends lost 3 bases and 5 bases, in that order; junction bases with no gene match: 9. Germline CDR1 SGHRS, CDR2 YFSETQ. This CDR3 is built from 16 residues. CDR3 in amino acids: CASSSLGQGTNNEQFF. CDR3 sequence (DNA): TGCGCCAGCAGCTCCCTGGGACAGGGTACAAACAATGAGCAGTTCTTC.

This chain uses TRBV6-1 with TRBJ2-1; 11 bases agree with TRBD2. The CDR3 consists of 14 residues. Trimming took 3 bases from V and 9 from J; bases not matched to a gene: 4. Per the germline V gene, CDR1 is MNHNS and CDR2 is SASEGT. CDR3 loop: CASSEVAGGSEQFF. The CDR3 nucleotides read TGTGCCAGCAGTGAGGTAGCGGGAGGGAGTGAGCAGTTCTTC.

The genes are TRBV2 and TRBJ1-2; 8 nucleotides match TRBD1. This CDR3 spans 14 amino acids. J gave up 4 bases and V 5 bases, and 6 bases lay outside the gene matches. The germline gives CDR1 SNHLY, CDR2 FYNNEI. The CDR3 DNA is TGTGCCAGCAGTCTTCAGGGGGCGAGCTATGGCTACACCTTC. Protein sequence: CASSLQGASYGYTF.

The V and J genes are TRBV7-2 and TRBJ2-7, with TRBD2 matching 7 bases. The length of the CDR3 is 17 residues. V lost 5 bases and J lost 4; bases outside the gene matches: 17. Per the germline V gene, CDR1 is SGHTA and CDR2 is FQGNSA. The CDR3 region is CASSPLGAGEGRYEQYF. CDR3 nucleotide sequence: TGTGCCAGCAGCCCGCTAGGGGCGGGAGAGGGTCGGTACGAGCAGTACTTC.

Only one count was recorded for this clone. The CDR3 sequence: CASSVDSGEQFF. The CDR3 DNA reads TGTGCCAGCAGTGTTGACAGTGGTGAGCAGTTCTTC. The chain couples TRBV27 to TRBJ2-1; D is perhaps TRBD1 (5 bases). V was clipped by 5 bases and J by 9 bases, with 11 bases between them. Germline CDR1 is MNHEY and CDR2 is SMNVEV (reference sequence). The CDR3 runs to 12 residues.

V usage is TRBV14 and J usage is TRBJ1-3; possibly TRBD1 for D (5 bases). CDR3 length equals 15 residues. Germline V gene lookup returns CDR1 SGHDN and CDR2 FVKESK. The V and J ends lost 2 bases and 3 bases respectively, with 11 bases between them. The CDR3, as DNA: TGTGCCAGCAGCCAAAACAGGTTCAATGGAAACACCATATATTTT. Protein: CASSQNRFNGNTIYF.

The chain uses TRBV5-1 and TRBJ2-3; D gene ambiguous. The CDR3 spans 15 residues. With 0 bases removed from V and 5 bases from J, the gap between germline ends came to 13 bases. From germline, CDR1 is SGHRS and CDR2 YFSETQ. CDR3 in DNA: TGCGCCAGCAGCTTGGTCACAGAAAATGAAGATACGCAGTATTTT. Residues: CASSLVTENEDTQYF.

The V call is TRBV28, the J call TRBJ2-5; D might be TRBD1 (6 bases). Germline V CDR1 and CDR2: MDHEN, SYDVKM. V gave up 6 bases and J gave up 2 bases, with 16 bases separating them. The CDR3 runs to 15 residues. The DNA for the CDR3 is TGTGCCAGCAGCTCCTCAGACAGGATTCAAGAGACCCAGTACTTC. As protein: CASSSSDRIQETQYF.

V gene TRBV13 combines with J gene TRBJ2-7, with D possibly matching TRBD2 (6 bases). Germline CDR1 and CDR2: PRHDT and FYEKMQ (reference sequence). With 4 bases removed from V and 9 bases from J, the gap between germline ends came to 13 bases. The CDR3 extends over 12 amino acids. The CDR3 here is CASSSGGLGQYF. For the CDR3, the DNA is TGTGCCAGCAGCTCCGGGGGTTTGGGGCAGTACTTC.

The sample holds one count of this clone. CDR3: CASSLDGGGLNIQYF. CDR3 DNA sequence: TGTGCCAGCAGCCTGGACGGGGGGGGTCTTAACATTCAGTACTTC. This sequence joins TRBV5-4 and TRBJ2-4; 8 bases are a match to TRBD2. The length of the CDR3 is 15 residues. Trimming cost V 4 bases and J 7 bases; bases outside gene matches: 10. From germline, CDR1 is SGHNT and CDR2 YYREEE (reference sequence).

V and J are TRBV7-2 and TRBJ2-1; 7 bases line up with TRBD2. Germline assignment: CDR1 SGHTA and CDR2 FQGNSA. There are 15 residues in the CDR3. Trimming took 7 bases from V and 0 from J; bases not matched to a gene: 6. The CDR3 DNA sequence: TGTGCCAGCAAGCTAGCGGCGAGCTCCTACAATGAGCAGTTCTTC. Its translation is CASKLAASSYNEQFF.

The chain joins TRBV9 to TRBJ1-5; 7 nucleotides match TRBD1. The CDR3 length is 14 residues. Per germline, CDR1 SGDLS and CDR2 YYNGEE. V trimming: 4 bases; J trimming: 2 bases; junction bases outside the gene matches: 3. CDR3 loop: CASSPTGGNQPQHF. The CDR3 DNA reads TGTGCCAGCAGCCCAACAGGGGGCAATCAGCCCCAGCATTTT. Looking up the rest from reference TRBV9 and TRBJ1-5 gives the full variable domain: DSGVTQTPKHLITATGQRVTLRCSPRSGDLSVYWYQQSLDQGLQFLIQYYNGEERAKGNILERFSAQQFPDLHSELNLSSLELGDSALYFCASSPTGGNQPQHFGDGTRLSIL.

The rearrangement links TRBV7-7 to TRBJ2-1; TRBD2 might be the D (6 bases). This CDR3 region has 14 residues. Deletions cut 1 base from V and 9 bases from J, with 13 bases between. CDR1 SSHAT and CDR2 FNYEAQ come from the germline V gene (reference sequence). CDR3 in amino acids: CASSLGELRGEQFF. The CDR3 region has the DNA TGTGCCAGCAGCTTAGGGGAGTTGCGGGGTGAGCAGTTCTTC.

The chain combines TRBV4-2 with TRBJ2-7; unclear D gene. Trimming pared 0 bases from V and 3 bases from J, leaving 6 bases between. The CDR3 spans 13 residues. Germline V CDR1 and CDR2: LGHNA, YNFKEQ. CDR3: CASSQDLNYEQYF. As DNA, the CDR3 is TGTGCCAGCAGCCAAGATTTGAACTACGAGCAGTACTTC.